This T cell receptor (beta chain) was found in a study of identical twins. This clonotype was seen many times. TCRdb passed the 5' RACE reads through MiXCR, listing each CDR3 protein once. The table shows some 240,000 distinct CDR3 sequences, with around 8.3% occurring only once. Healthy Caucasians provided all donations. The germline V gene encodes CDR1 MNHEY and CDR2 SMNVEV (reference sequence). The CDR3 is 14 residues long. The V end was cut by 0 bases, the J end by 5 bases, with 8 bases between. The data also belong to a second study, concerning yellow fever vaccine responses in identical twins. From that study: Twins' T cell vaccine responses reportedly looked partly convergent, partly personalized.

Sample: CD8+ T cells sorted from blood. This receptor was obtained from a woman aged 18-29 years in good health. The V and J genes are TRBV27 and TRBJ2-1; no clear D gene. The CDR3 DNA reads as TGTGCCAGCAGTTTATCTGGACCACACAATGAGCAGTTCTTC. Translated: CASSLSGPHNEQFF.